This T cell receptor beta chain was observed in a study of molecular identifiers for immune sequencing clone quantification. The overall study: In the replicates, RNA derived from about 19,000 or 110,000 naive CD8 cells was divided into five parts, and four were sequenced.

Remarks on this clonotype: The antigen is unknown. This may arise from a read error, as a much more abundant clone is one base away.

Investigators produced naive CD8 libraries from 20,000 to 1,000,000 sorted cells, drawing on 10%, 30% or 50% RNA. Germline V gene sequence: CDR1 MGHRA, CDR2 YSYEKL. V dropped 4 bases and J dropped 9 bases, with 7 bases sitting between them. The CDR3 spans 12 residues. Bulk TCR libraries used previously described methods and listed TCR primers. Each CDR3 protein gets one entry after TCRdb re-called the PCR reads with MiXCR. The sample yields 400,000 to 600,000 distinct CDR3 sequences, over 20% seen once. Notes on the study in general: Under 1% of molecules in naive cells, but over 97% of effector molecules, belonged to clones above 20 RNA copies.

The sequence came from a human donor in good health. Some libraries in this study had Jurkat cell RNA spiked in. The chain is built from TRBV4-1 and TRBJ1-6, with D uncertain. The sample taken for sequencing was naive CD8+ T cells from blood, with Jurkat cell RNA spiked in. Specified subset: FACS-sorted CD8+CD4-CCR7+CD45RA+ naive T cells. The CDR3 loop is CASSRGRSPLHF. The CDR3, as DNA: TGCGCCAGCAGCCGAGGACGTTCACCCCTCCACTTT.